This section outlines one T cell receptor (beta chain) sequence together with its context. Its antigen is unknown. Treatment of the sample: oral pan-JAK inhibitor, 5-10 mg twice daily. The source of the sample is a study of CD8+ T cells in alopecia areata. Study-level points and caveats: In scalp, tofacitinib significantly decreased clonality and expanded CD8+ clones among the top 100. Normal scalp showed lower clonality than lesional scalp, especially alopecia totalis/universalis.

Sequencing used cDNA as its template, made by extracting RNA and reverse transcribing it. The method was immunoSEQ multiplex PCR; TCRdb's version includes in-frame clones alone and lacks a portion of them. The sample yields around 200,000 clones, roughly 61% seen once. The CDR3 is 12 residues long. V gave up 5 bases and J gave up 7 bases, with 9 bases separating them. CDR1 is SEHNR and CDR2 is FQNEAQ in the germline V gene (reference sequence). This receptor was identified in a human donor with alopecia areata. The sequencing here drew on CD8+ T cells sorted from blood, taken at week 24, from a patient treated with tofacitinib. This chain uses TRBV7-9 with TRBJ2-1; tentative D call: TRBD1 (5 bases). As DNA, the CDR3 is TGTGCCAGCAGCCCAGGGTGGAATGAGCAGTTCTTC. It translates to CASSPGWNEQFF.